The clone carrying this T cell receptor (beta chain) was counted between two and nine times. The antigen is not known. Some clones are missing from TCRdb's copy, which holds only in-frame ones; the method was immunoSEQ multiplex PCR. The sample has fewer than 100,000 clones; more than 75% are singletons. These data originate in a study of cytotoxic CD8 clonotypes in ibrutinib-treated CLL. Study conclusions and caveats: The clonality rise at ibrutinib response reflected private clonotype expansion.

The CDR3 length is 16 residues. J gave up 7 bases and V 0 bases, and 8 bases lay outside the gene matches. The V gene's germline CDR1 is SEHNR and CDR2 FQNEAQ (reference sequence). This chain links TRBV7-9 with TRBJ2-3, with 9 positions matching TRBD2. The source was PBMCs, collected after 12 months of ibrutinib treatment. This receptor was obtained from a human donor with chronic lymphocytic leukemia. In DNA form, the CDR3 reads TGTGCCAGCAGCTTAGCGGGCGGGAGGGCCGGGAATACGCAGTATTTT. Protein product: CASSLAGGRAGNTQYF.